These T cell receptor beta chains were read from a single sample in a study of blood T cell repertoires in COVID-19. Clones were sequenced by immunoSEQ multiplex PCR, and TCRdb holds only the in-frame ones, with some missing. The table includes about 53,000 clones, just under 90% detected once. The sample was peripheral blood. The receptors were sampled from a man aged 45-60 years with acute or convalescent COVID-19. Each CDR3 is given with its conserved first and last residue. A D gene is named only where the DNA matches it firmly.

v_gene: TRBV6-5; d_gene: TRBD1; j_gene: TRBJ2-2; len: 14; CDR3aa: CASRRQGVSGELFF; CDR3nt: TGTGCCAGCAGACGACAGGGGGTGTCCGGGGAGCTGTTTTTT
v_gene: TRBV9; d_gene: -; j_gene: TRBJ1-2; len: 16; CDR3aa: CASSALHGGRDYGYTF; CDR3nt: TGTGCCAGCAGCGCCCTTCACGGGGGACGGGACTATGGCTACACCTTC
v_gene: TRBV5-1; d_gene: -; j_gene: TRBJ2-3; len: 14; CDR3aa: CASSLGGNTDTQYF; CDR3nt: TGCGCCAGCAGCTTGGGAGGGAACACAGATACGCAGTATTTT
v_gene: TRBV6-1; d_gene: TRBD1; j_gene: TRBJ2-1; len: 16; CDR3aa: CASSEDHRTGYNEQFF; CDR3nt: TGTGCCAGCAGTGAAGATCACCGGACAGGGTATAATGAGCAGTTCTTC
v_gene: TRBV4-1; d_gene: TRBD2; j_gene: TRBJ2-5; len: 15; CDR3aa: CASSQDPGGEETQYF; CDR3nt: TGCGCCAGCAGCCAAGATCCGGGGGGAGAAGAGACCCAGTACTTC
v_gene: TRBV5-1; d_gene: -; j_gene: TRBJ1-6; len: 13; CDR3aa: CASSLALSSPLHF; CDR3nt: TGCGCCAGCAGCTTGGCCTTGAGTTCACCCCTCCACTTT
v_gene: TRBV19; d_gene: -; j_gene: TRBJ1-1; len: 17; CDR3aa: CASSFILRGSPNTEAFF; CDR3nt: TGTGCCAGTAGTTTCATCCTCAGGGGTTCCCCGAACACTGAAGCTTTCTTT
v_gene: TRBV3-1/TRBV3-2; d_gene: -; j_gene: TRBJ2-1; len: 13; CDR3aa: CASSQDEGGEQFF; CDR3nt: TGTGCCAGCAGCCAAGATGAGGGCGGTGAGCAGTTCTTC
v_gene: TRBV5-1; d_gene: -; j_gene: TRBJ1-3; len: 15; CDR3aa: CASSLDRTSGNTIYF; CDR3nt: TGCGCCAGCAGCTTGGACAGGACCTCTGGAAACACCATATATTTT
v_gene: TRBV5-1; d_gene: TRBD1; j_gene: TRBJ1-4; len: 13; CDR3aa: CASTWTGGEKLFF; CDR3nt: TGCGCCAGCACATGGACAGGGGGAGAAAAACTGTTTTTT
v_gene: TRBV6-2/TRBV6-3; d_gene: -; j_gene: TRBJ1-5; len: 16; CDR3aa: CASSSPGTRGNQPQHF; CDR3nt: TGTGCCAGCAGTTCCCCCGGGACTCGAGGCAATCAGCCCCAGCATTTT